These 5 T cell receptor beta chains share one sample of origin, sequenced in a study of PD-1 blockade in classical Hodgkin lymphoma. With no exception, relapse followed autologous stem cell transplantation in all patients, and brentuximab vedotin exposure varied. Assay used: immunoSEQ multiplex PCR; TCRdb lists only in-frame clones, some missing. Of 30,000 or so clones listed, just over 70% are singletons. The sequenced sample was peripheral blood mononuclear cells (PBMCs), obtained before the second cycle of nivolumab. The source of these receptors is a human donor with classical Hodgkin lymphoma.

This chain joins TRBV7-9 and TRBJ2-3; D gene ambiguous. The CDR3 contains 14 residues. The germline gives CDR1 SEHNR, CDR2 FQNEAQ (reference sequence). V was cut by 5 bases and J by 0 bases, with 9 bases left in between. The CDR3 loop is CASSLEVSTDTQYF. The CDR3 DNA follows: TGTGCCAGCAGCCTAGAGGTTAGCACAGATACGCAGTATTTT.

The V call is TRBV5-1, the J call TRBJ2-1, with unresolved D. This CDR3 has 14 amino acids. Germline values: CDR1 SGHRS, CDR2 YFSETQ. V dropped 2 bases and J dropped 6 bases, with 12 bases sitting between them. In nucleotides, the CDR3 is TGCGCCAGCAGCTTTTTATCGCCCTCCAATGAGCAGTTCTTC. Translation gives CASSFLSPSNEQFF.

A single count supports this clone. This chain connects TRBV7-9 to TRBJ2-1; 8 bases map to TRBD2. Germline loops: CDR1 SEHNR, CDR2 FQNEAQ (reference sequence). Trimming removed 5 bases from V and 6 bases from J; junction bases left unmatched: 9. The length of the CDR3 is 15 residues. CDR3 region: CASSEPGLVFNEQFF. The CDR3 DNA follows: TGTGCCAGCAGCGAACCGGGACTAGTATTCAATGAGCAGTTCTTC.

The V and J genes are TRBV9 and TRBJ1-1; no firm D call. Per germline, CDR1 SGDLS and CDR2 YYNGEE. The CDR3 extends over 13 amino acids. V was pared by 4 bases and J by 0 bases, with 7 bases between. CDR3 DNA sequence: TGTGCCAGCAGCACCTCACTGAACACTGAAGCTTTCTTT. Translation: CASSTSLNTEAFF.

J is TRBJ1-4 and V is TRBV7-2; 7 positions match TRBD1. The germline CDR1 and CDR2 sequences are SGHTA and FQGNSA. V gave up 5 bases and J gave up 3 bases; unmatched junction bases: 6. The CDR3 sequence is 15 residues long. The CDR3 is CASSQQGWSNEKLFF. CDR3 sequence (DNA): TGTGCCAGCAGCCAACAGGGGTGGTCTAATGAAAAACTGTTTTTT. Together with reference TRBV7-2 and TRBJ1-4, the CDR3 gives the full variable domain: GAGVSQSPSNKVTEKGKDVELRCDPISGHTALYWYRQSLGQGLEFLIYFQGNSAPDKSGLPSDRFSAERTGGSVSTLTIQRTQQEDSAVYLCASSQQGWSNEKLFFGSGTQLSVL.